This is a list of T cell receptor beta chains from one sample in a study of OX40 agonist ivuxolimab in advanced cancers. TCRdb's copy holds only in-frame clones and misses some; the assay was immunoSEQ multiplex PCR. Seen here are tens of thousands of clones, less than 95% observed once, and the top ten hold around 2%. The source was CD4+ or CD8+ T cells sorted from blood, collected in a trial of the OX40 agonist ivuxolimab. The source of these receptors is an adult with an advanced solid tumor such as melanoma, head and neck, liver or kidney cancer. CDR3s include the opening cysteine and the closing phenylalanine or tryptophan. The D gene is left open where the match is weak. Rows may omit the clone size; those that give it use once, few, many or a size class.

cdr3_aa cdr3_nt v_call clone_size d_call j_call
CASRRRLAGGREQFF TGTGCCAGCAGACGGCGACTAGCGGGGGGGCGTGAGCAGTTCTTC TRBV7-2 - TRBD2 TRBJ2-1
CAWRPQGGTNYGYTF TGTGCCTGGAGGCCCCAGGGGGGAACTAACTATGGCTACACCTTC TRBV30 - TRBD1 TRBJ1-2
CASSDGWDTTEAFF TGTGCCAGCAGTGACGGGTGGGACACCACTGAAGCTTTCTTT TRBV2 - - TRBJ1-1
CASRRGTGTYEQYF TGTGCCAGCAGACGCGGGACAGGGACGTACGAGCAGTACTTC TRBV28 few TRBD1 TRBJ2-7
CASSFRTGGIKTQYF TGTGCCAGCAGTTTCCGGACAGGGGGTATAAAGACCCAGTACTTC TRBV28 - TRBD1 TRBJ2-5
CASSLGLGGRGGDTQYF TGTGCCAGCAGCTTAGGTCTCGGAGGCCGGGGGGGAGATACGCAGTATTTT TRBV7-7 - TRBD2 TRBJ2-3
CASTWGFDEQFF TGCGCCAGCACCTGGGGGTTCGATGAGCAGTTCTTC TRBV5-1 - - TRBJ2-1
CASSLEDGTYEQYF TGTGCCAGCAGCTTAGAGGACGGTACCTACGAGCAGTACTTC TRBV11-3 - - TRBJ2-7
CASSLAAWNTEAFF TGTGCCAGCAGCTTAGCGGCTTGGAACACTGAAGCTTTCTTT TRBV11-2 - - TRBJ1-1
CASSGDRANQPQHF TGTGCCAGCTCTGGGGACAGGGCCAATCAGCCCCAGCATTTT TRBV18 - TRBD1 TRBJ1-5
CASSPLVGQGASPLHF TGTGCCAGCAGTCCACTCGTGGGGCAGGGTGCTTCACCCCTCCACTTT TRBV7-8 - - TRBJ1-6
CATRKRPAGSTDTQYF TGTGCCACCAGGAAGAGGCCAGCGGGGAGCACAGATACGCAGTATTTT TRBV15 - TRBD2 TRBJ2-3
CAWSVQILAGDDEQFF TGTGCCTGGAGTGTACAAATCCTAGCGGGGGATGATGAGCAGTTCTTC TRBV30 - TRBD2 TRBJ2-1
CASSGRQGKNTEAFF TGTGCCAGCAGCGGAAGACAGGGGAAGAACACTGAAGCTTTCTTT TRBV5-4 - TRBD1 TRBJ1-1
CASRSGGLGTGELFF TGTGCCAGCAGGAGCGGGGGGTTGGGCACCGGGGAGCTGTTTTTT TRBV28 - TRBD2 TRBJ2-2
CASRLSGFHEQFF TGTGCCAGCAGACTATCCGGTTTCCATGAGCAGTTCTTC TRBV27 - - TRBJ2-1
CASSLVSAFNTEAFF TGTGCCAGCAGCTTAGTCTCAGCCTTTAACACTGAAGCTTTCTTT TRBV7-9 - - TRBJ1-1
CASSLGSSGNTIYF TGTGCCAGCAGCTTGGGGAGCTCTGGAAACACCATATATTTT TRBV5-4 - - TRBJ1-3
CASTLTRVETQYF TGTGCCAGCACCCTGACTAGAGTGGAGACCCAGTACTTC TRBV27 - - TRBJ2-5
CASSILPGDSARQNQPQHF TGTGCCAGTAGTATCCTCCCAGGGGATTCAGCCCGCCAGAATCAGCCCCAGCATTTT TRBV19 - - TRBJ1-5
CASSVGQGKNTEAFF TGTGCCAGCAGCGTAGGGCAGGGAAAGAACACTGAAGCTTTCTTT TRBV9 - - TRBJ1-1
CASSPSGQPAKAFF TGTGCCAGCAGCCCCTCGGGACAGCCGGCCAAAGCTTTCTTT TRBV6-5 - TRBD1 TRBJ1-1
CASSQDRGLRNQPQHF TGCGCCAGCAGCCAAGACAGGGGGCTCCGGAATCAGCCCCAGCATTTT TRBV4-1 - TRBD1 TRBJ1-5
CAISEGTYYEQYF TGTGCCATCAGTGAGGGGACGTACTACGAGCAGTACTTC TRBV10-3 - - TRBJ2-7
CASSPTLYGYTF TGTGCCAGCAGCCCCACTCTGTATGGCTACACCTTC TRBV6-1 - - TRBJ1-2
CASSNRGQETQYF TGTGCCAGTAGTAACCGGGGCCAAGAGACCCAGTACTTC TRBV19 - - TRBJ2-5
CASSTQPNTEAFF TGTGCCAGCAGTACCCAGCCGAACACTGAAGCTTTCTTT TRBV6-6 once - TRBJ1-1
CASSPLTGSYEQYF TGTGCCAGCAGCCCCCTAACTGGTTCCTACGAGCAGTACTTC TRBV9 - - TRBJ2-7
CASSLGYRAASTNEQFF TGTGCCAGCAGCTTAGGGTATCGGGCGGCCTCAACGAATGAGCAGTTCTTC TRBV7-9 - - TRBJ2-1
CASSHRTTPPYNEQFF TGTGCCAGCAGCCACCGGACTACTCCTCCCTACAATGAGCAGTTCTTC TRBV4-2 - - TRBJ2-1
CASSLRVGSTRNEQFF TGTGCCAGCAGCTTACGAGTGGGGTCGACGCGAAATGAGCAGTTCTTC TRBV7-3 - - TRBJ2-1
CASSTAKTGEYEQYF TGTGCCAGCAGCACCGCGAAGACAGGGGAGTACGAGCAGTACTTC TRBV7-9 - TRBD1 TRBJ2-7
CASSSGQGAAGYTF TGTGCCAGCAGCTCAGGACAGGGGGCCGCTGGCTACACCTTC TRBV11-2 - TRBD1 TRBJ1-2